This T cell receptor (beta chain) is from a study of control samples from healthy donors and cancer patients. Only in-frame clones appear in the TCRdb table, and some are missing; sequencing was by immunoSEQ multiplex PCR. The sample has some 140,000 clones, around nine tenths seen once. The CDR3 totals 15 residues. V was trimmed by 0 bases and J by 6 bases, leaving 12 bases between them. Germline V gene sequence: CDR1 SGHVS, CDR2 FNYEAQ. Sequencing used blood. This TCR came from a woman between 25 and 40 years old in good health. The V call is TRBV7-6, the J call TRBJ2-1; weak D call: TRBD2 (6 bases). CDR3: CASSLAGGTFNEQFF. The CDR3 DNA reads TGTGCCAGCAGCTTAGCGGGAGGAACCTTCAATGAGCAGTTCTTC.